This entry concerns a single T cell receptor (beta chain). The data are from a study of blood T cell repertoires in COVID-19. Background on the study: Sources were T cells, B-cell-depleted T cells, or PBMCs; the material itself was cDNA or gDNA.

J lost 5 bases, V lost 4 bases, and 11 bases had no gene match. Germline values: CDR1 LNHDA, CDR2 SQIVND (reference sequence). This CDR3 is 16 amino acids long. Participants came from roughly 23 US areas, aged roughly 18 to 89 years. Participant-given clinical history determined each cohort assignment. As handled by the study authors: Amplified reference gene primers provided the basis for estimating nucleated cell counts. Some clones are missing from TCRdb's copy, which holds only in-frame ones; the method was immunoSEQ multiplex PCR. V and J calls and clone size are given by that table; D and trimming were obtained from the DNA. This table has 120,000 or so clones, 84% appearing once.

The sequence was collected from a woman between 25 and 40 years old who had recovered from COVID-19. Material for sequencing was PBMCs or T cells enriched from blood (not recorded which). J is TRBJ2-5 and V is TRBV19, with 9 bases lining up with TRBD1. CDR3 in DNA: TGTGCCAGTAGTAAGATCCCACAGGGGGCTGCGGAGACCCAGTACTTC. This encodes CASSKIPQGAAETQYF.